This T cell receptor (beta chain) originates from a study of a mutant IDH1 vaccine in newly diagnosed glioma. Across the study: The initiation of vaccination occurred 4-6 weeks after radiotherapy alone, or with temozolomide cycles.

Described time point: week 11, during vaccination. Vaccine doses each comprised 300 ug of mutant IDH1 20-mer peptide, with topical imiquimod. Of note for this clone: Its antigen is as yet unknown.

Profiled with immunoSEQ multiplex PCR; TCRdb holds only in-frame clones, not every one. The sample lists roughly 25,000 clones, roughly 85% occurring once. The starting material was PBMCs, obtained from a glioma patient whose treatment included an IDH1 peptide vaccine. The clonotype comes from a man in his forties with glioma.

The CDR3 spells CASGDYNEQFF. The CDR3 coding sequence is TGTGCCAGCGGGGATTACAATGAGCAGTTCTTC. The chain employs TRBV27 and TRBJ2-1, with D hard to call. The V gene lost 8 bases and the J gene lost 4 bases, with 6 bases spanning the gap. The CDR3 length is 11 residues. The germline CDR1 and CDR2 sequences are MNHEY and SMNVEV (reference sequence).